These 4 T cell receptor beta chains were all obtained from the same sample, sequenced in a study of CD8+CD57+ T cells in acquired aplastic anemia. Genomic DNA templated the TCR beta VDJ and CDR3 profiling. TCRdb re-called the reads with MiXCR, one entry per CDR3 protein. The data contain 350,000 to 450,000 distinct CDR3 sequences, 65% to 75% of them singletons. The sample was sorted CD4+, CD8+, or CD8+CD57+ T cells (not recorded which) from PBMCs. These receptors all stem from a human donor in good health, serving as a control.

CDR3 in amino acids: CASSEWGTGQGEAQYF. The CDR3 coding sequence is TGTGCCAGCAGCGAATGGGGTACAGGACAAGGAGAAGCGCAGTATTTT. The rearrangement uses TRBV7-8 and TRBJ2-3; possibly TRBD1 for D (5 bases). The length of the CDR3 is 16 residues. Germline CDR1 SGHVS, CDR2 FQNEAQ. V lost 5 bases to trimming and J lost 10 bases, with 25 bases between them.

The rearrangement uses TRBV7-6 and TRBJ2-7; 12 bases fit TRBD2. The J segment lost 11 bases and the V segment lost 3 bases, leaving 11 bases of the junction unmatched. The CDR3 loop spans 15 amino acids. The germline V gene encodes CDR1 SGHVS and CDR2 FNYEAQ. CDR3 in DNA: TGTGCCAGCAGCTTTGTCGCTAGCGGGGGGGCCGATAAGTACTTC. Translated, it gives CASSFVASGGADKYF.

This clonotype has more than one count but fewer than ten. The CDR3 nucleotides read TGCAGCGTAGGCCGGGACAGATACAATGAGCAGTTCTTC. This sequence encodes CSVGRDRYNEQFF. V usage is TRBV29-1 and J usage is TRBJ2-1; 7 bases fit TRBD1. Germline CDR1 is SQVTM and CDR2 is ANQGSEA. CDR3 length equals 13 residues. V was pared by 6 bases and J by 4 bases, with 6 bases of the junction left unmatched.

As concerns this clonotype: One end of the junction is discordant with germline, which a read error may explain. The V and J genes are TRBV20-1 and TRBJ2-1; the D gene is possibly TRBD1 (5 bases). CDR1 DFQATT and CDR2 SNEGSKA come from the germline V gene (reference sequence). The CDR3 covers 17 residues. CDR3 bases: TGCAGTGCTAGAGGGGGCCAGTGGGTAAGCTCCCACAATGAGCAGTTCTTC. Translated: CSARGGQWVSSHNEQFF.